This T cell receptor beta chain was profiled in a study of T cells after posttransplantation cyclophosphamide. Regarding this clone: Its antigen is not known.

The protocol was immunoSEQ multiplex PCR, while the TCRdb copy is restricted to in-frame clones and leaves out a portion. Here the sample spans approximately 15,000 clones, 94% being singletons. The naive gate required viable CD3+CD4+ or CD3+CD8+ cells with CCR7+CD45RA+CD45RO-CD95-CD27+CD28+ phenotype. General study points: Later blood repertoires were often dominated by clones from the donor CD8+ memory compartment.

Per the germline V gene, CDR1 is MNHNS and CDR2 is SASEGT. The CDR3 spans 13 residues. V lost 6 bases to trimming and J lost 3 bases, with 11 bases between them. The chain has TRBV6-1 and TRBJ1-2; unclear D gene. The receptor comes from a woman in her forties or fifties in good health and a related stem cell transplant donor. The sequenced sample consisted of naive CD4+ T cells sorted from blood. CDR3 sequence (DNA): TGTGCCAGCAGCCCCACAGATTACTATGGCTACACCTTC. It specifies CASSPTDYYGYTF.